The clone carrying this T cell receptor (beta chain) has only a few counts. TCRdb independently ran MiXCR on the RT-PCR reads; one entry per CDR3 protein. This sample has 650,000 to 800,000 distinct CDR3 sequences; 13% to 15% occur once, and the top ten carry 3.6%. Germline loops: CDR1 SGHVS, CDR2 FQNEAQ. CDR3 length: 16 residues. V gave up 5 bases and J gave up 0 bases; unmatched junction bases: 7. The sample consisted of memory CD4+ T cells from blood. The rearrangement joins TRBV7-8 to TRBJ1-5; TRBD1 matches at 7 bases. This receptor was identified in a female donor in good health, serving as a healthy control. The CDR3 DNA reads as TGTGCCAGCAGCCTAGGGGGCGCCTATAGCAATCAGCCCCAGCATTTT. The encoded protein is CASSLGGAYSNQPQHF.